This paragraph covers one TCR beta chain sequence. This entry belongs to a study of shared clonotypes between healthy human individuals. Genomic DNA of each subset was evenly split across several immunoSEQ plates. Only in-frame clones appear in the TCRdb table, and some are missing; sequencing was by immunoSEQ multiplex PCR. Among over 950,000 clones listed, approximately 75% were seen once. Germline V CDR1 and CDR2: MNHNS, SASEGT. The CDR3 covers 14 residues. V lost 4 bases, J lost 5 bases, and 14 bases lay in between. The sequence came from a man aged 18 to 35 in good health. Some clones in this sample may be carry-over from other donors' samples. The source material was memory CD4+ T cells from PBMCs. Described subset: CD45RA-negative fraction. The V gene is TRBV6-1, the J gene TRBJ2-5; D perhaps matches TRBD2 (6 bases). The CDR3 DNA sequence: TGTGCCAGCAGTGTCGTGTGGGGAGGCGAGACCCAGTACTTC. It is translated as CASSVVWGGETQYF.